One and the same sample provided the 5 T cell receptor beta chains below, sequenced in a study of CD8 T cells in ankylosing spondylitis. TCRdb analysed the 5' RACE reads with MiXCR anew, one entry per CDR3 protein. The table has about 390,000 distinct CDR3 sequences, approximately 20% seen once. For these TCRs, the target antigens are not known. General study findings and limits: What seemed typical of ankylosing spondylitis blood was a TCR beta motif built from several highly homologous variants.

The sample taken for sequencing was blood, either unsorted or a sorted T cell fraction (not recorded which). All receptors come from a male donor with ankylosing spondylitis.

This chain connects TRBV9 to TRBJ2-7; 7 bases align to TRBD2. The germline V gene encodes CDR1 SGDLS and CDR2 YYNGEE. This CDR3 is built from 16 residues. J was trimmed by 2 bases and V by 0 bases; bases with no gene match: 8. The CDR3 is CASSVVPAGPTYEQYF. The DNA for the CDR3 is TGTGCCAGCAGCGTAGTTCCAGCGGGGCCTACCTACGAGCAGTACTTC.

The rearrangement joins TRBV20-1 to TRBJ1-5; 8 bases align to TRBD1. The CDR3 runs to 15 residues. J gave up 5 bases and V 6 bases, and 12 bases lay outside the gene matches. Germline lookup yields CDR1 DFQATT and CDR2 SNEGSKA (reference sequence). Here the CDR3 DNA reads TGCAGTGCCAGTAGGGGGGCAGGGGGCGATCAGCCCCAGCATTTT. It encodes CSASRGAGGDQPQHF.

This clonotype was counted between two and nine times. This rearrangement joins TRBV20-1 to TRBJ2-1, with TRBD2 matching over 10 bases. V lost 4 bases and J lost 2; bases outside the gene matches: 8. Germline-derived CDR1 and CDR2 are DFQATT and SNEGSKA (reference sequence). CDR3 length: 16 amino acids. The chain's CDR3 is CSATYLSGRAYNEQFF. CDR3 bases: TGCAGTGCTACATATTTAAGCGGGAGGGCCTACAATGAGCAGTTCTTC.

This clonotype was counted between two and nine times. J is TRBJ1-2 and V is TRBV20-1, with D tentatively TRBD1 (6 bases). The V gene's germline CDR1 is DFQATT and CDR2 SNEGSKA (reference sequence). Trimming cost V 3 bases and J 7 bases, with 15 bases left between them. This CDR3 spans 13 amino acids. CDR3 protein: CSASGQGLSGYTF. The DNA for the CDR3 is TGCAGTGCTAGTGGCCAGGGGTTGAGTGGCTACACCTTC.

V usage is TRBV12-3 or TRBV12-4 and J usage is TRBJ2-7, with 8 positions matching TRBD1. The CDR3 runs to 14 residues. Germline trimming cut 6 bases from V and 5 bases from J; bases unmatched to any gene: 9. CDR3 coding DNA: TGTGCCAGCAGCCGTCAAACGGGACAGGACGAGCAGTACTTC. It yields the protein CASSRQTGQDEQYF.